One sample yielded the 4 T cell receptor beta chains listed below, sequenced in a study of blood T cell repertoires in COVID-19. Some clones are missing from TCRdb's copy, which holds only in-frame ones; the method was immunoSEQ multiplex PCR. The table includes around 150,000 clones, about four fifths detected once. Sequencing input: PBMCs or T cells enriched from blood (not recorded which). Source of these receptors: a woman in her forties or fifties with acute COVID-19.

The chain is built from TRBV11-1 and TRBJ2-1; 13 nucleotides align to TRBD2. The CDR3 has 15 residues. With 5 bases clipped from V and 5 bases from J, the junction kept 3 bases outside the gene matches. Germline CDR1 and CDR2: SGHAT and FQDESV (reference sequence). The CDR3 here is CASSPGLAGDNEQFF. CDR3 DNA sequence: TGTGCCAGCAGCCCCGGACTAGCGGGAGACAATGAGCAGTTCTTC.

V is TRBV30 and J is TRBJ2-4; TRBD2 aligns across 10 bases. CDR3 length: 17 residues. The germline CDR1 and CDR2 sequences are GTSNPN and SVGIG (reference sequence). V trimming: 3 bases; J trimming: 8 bases; junction bases outside the gene matches: 16. In DNA, the CDR3 is TGTGCCTGGAGCCACCCCGCTCCTAGCGGGAGACGATACATTCAGTACTTC. Translated: CAWSHPAPSGRRYIQYF.

This clone was recorded only once. Other nucleotide sequences in the sample specify the same CDR3. The CDR3 spells CASSIGGSGNTIYF. The DNA for the CDR3 is TGTGCCAGTAGTATCGGCGGGTCTGGAAACACCATATATTTT. The J gene is TRBJ1-3, the V gene TRBV19, with no clear D. The CDR3 contains 14 residues. Trimming took off 3 bases at V and 1 base at J, with 7 bases between the two ends. CDR1 and CDR2 (germline): LNHDA, SQIVND (reference sequence). Full variable domain (missing parts from reference TRBV19 and TRBJ1-3): DGGITQSPKYLFRKEGQNVTLSCEQNLNHDAMYWYRQDPGQGLRLIYYSQIVNDFQKGDIAEGYSVSREKKESFPLTVTSAQKNPTAFYLCASSIGGSGNTIYFGEGSWLTVV.

The chain links TRBV6-5 to TRBJ2-5; a weak D match, TRBD2 (7 bases). Trimming removed 7 bases from V and 2 bases from J, with 14 bases in between. CDR1 is MNHEY, CDR2 SVGAGI, per germline. This CDR3 is 14 amino acids long. In nucleotides, the CDR3 is TGTGCCAGCACCAAAGGGGGGGTACAAGAGACCCAGTACTTC. This codes for CASTKGGVQETQYF.